The 26 T cell receptor beta chains below all came from one sample that was sequenced in a study of CD8 T cells in ankylosing spondylitis (dated by TCRdb to 2015 to 2018). The library came from 5' RACE. Reads for this sample came from an Illumina HiSeq 2500. TCRdb ran its own pipeline on the public reads, namely fastp trimming at Q25 and MiXCR clone calling, and kept in-frame beta chains. All rows with the same CDR3 protein become a single entry with the most common DNA and genes. Present in this sample are over 700,000 distinct CDR3 sequences, around 17% of which were seen just once. The ten largest clones capture under 20% of the sample. Antigen specificity for these receptors is unknown. General conclusions and limits of the study: Blood from ankylosing spondylitis patients appeared to be characterized by a TCR beta motif composed of eight or nine highly homologous amino acid variants.

The sequenced material came from blood, either unsorted or a sorted T cell fraction (not recorded which). These receptor sequences come from a male donor with ankylosing spondylitis.

V and J are TRBV20-1 and TRBJ2-5; D might be TRBD1 (6 bases). V was trimmed by 5 bases and J by 2 bases, leaving 15 bases between them. The CDR3 sequence is 14 residues long. Germline V gene data show CDR1 as DFQATT and CDR2 as SNEGSKA (reference sequence). The CDR3 region is CSAQTGQIQETQYF. The CDR3 nucleotides are TGCAGTGCTCAAACTGGACAGATACAAGAGACCCAGTACTTC.

The chain employs TRBV20-1 and TRBJ1-5; the D is unclear. CDR1 and CDR2 from the germline V gene are DFQATT and SNEGSKA (reference sequence). V lost 7 bases to trimming and J lost 2 bases, with 9 bases between them. The CDR3 is 12 residues long. The CDR3, as DNA: TGCAGTGGGGAGAATGGCAATCAGCCCCAGCATTTT. Protein product: CSGENGNQPQHF.

The CDR3 DNA follows: TGTGCCAGCAGTTTGCGGGGGGCCGGAGATACGCAGTATTTT. It encodes CASSLRGAGDTQYF. The chain combines TRBV27 with TRBJ2-3; 8 bases match TRBD2. V lost 3 bases, J lost 5 bases, and 4 bases stayed unmatched. From germline, CDR1 is MNHEY and CDR2 SMNVEV (reference sequence). The CDR3 is made up of 14 amino acids.

The chain links TRBV7-6 to TRBJ2-5, with D tentatively TRBD1 or TRBD2 (5 bases each). CDR1 SGHVS and CDR2 FNYEAQ come from the germline V gene. CDR3 length equals 12 residues. V shed 2 bases and J shed 6 bases, with 7 bases lying between them. CDR3 sequence (DNA): TGTGCCAGCAGCTTATCGGGGCAGACCCAGTACTTC. It translates to CASSLSGQTQYF.

The chain joins TRBV9 to TRBJ2-1; the D is unclear. The germline gives CDR1 SGDLS, CDR2 YYNGEE. V lost 0 bases and J 9 bases, leaving 19 bases between the germline ends. The CDR3 is made up of 16 amino acids. CDR3: CASSVDGKPRKGEQFF. The CDR3 coding sequence is TGTGCCAGCAGCGTAGATGGGAAACCGCGAAAGGGTGAGCAGTTCTTC.

This clonotype has a count of ten or more. The chain carries TRBV12-3 or TRBV12-4 and TRBJ2-6; 7 bases align to TRBD1. CDR3 length equals 15 residues. The V gene end was trimmed by 4 bases and the J gene end by 0 bases; junction bases not matched to a gene: 0. This CDR3 is CASSSGGSGANVLTF. In DNA form, the CDR3 reads TGTGCCAGCAGTTCAGGGGGCTCTGGGGCCAACGTCCTGACTTTC.

Many counts were recorded for this clonotype. The chain uses TRBV7-2 and TRBJ1-4, with 10 bases that match TRBD1. Trimming at V came to 5 bases and at J to 5 bases, leaving 2 bases not matched to a gene. Germline V CDR1 and CDR2: SGHTA, FQGNSA. The CDR3 runs 14 residues. As DNA, the CDR3 is TGTGCCAGCAGCCCGGACAGGGGGAATGAAAAACTGTTTTTT. Encoded protein: CASSPDRGNEKLFF. The full variable domain, its missing parts supplied by reference TRBV7-2 and TRBJ1-4, is GAGVSQSPSNKVTEKGKDVELRCDPISGHTALYWYRQSLGQGLEFLIYFQGNSAPDKSGLPSDRFSAERTGGSVSTLTIQRTQQEDSAVYLCASSPDRGNEKLFFGSGTQLSVL.

The chain employs TRBV12-3 or TRBV12-4 and TRBJ1-1; 7 bases match TRBD1. With 7 bases clipped from V and 0 bases from J, the junction kept 8 bases outside the gene matches. CDR3 length equals 15 residues. CDR3 DNA: TGTGCCAGCAATGAACCGGGACAGATGAACACTGAAGCTTTCTTT. Its translation: CASNEPGQMNTEAFF.

This clonotype was found a few times. The chain uses TRBV6-1 and TRBJ1-1, with unresolved D. V gave up 10 bases and J gave up 1 base, with 13 bases separating them. The germline CDR1 and CDR2 sequences are MNHNS and SASEGT. The CDR3 runs to 13 residues. The CDR3 DNA reads TGTGCCAACGTCCGAGCGGGGAACACTGAAGCTTTCTTT. Translation: CANVRAGNTEAFF.

This clonotype was seen only a few times. V gene TRBV27 combines with J gene TRBJ1-5; possibly TRBD1 for D (5 bases). Germline CDR1 MNHEY, CDR2 SMNVEV (reference sequence). This CDR3 spans 15 amino acids. Deletions cut 2 bases from V and 6 bases from J, with 14 bases between. The CDR3 sequence is CASSLRGDGGQPQHF. The DNA for the CDR3 is TGTGCCAGCAGTTTACGAGGGGACGGTGGTCAGCCCCAGCATTTT.

The rearrangement uses TRBV5-6 and TRBJ2-7; D remains unclear. The germline V and J ends were trimmed by 1 base and 6 bases, with 11 bases remaining between them. The CDR3 is made up of 13 amino acids. From germline, CDR1 is SGHDT and CDR2 YYEEEE. The CDR3 DNA reads TGTGCCAGCAGCTTGAGCGCTGAGAGCGAGCAGTACTTC. Protein: CASSLSAESEQYF.

The V and J genes are TRBV3-1 and TRBJ1-6, with no clear D. Germline V CDR1 and CDR2: LGHDT, YNNKEL (reference sequence). The V gene lost 0 bases and the J gene lost 9 bases, with 15 bases spanning the gap. This CDR3 spans 16 amino acids. The CDR3 region is CASSQDPRRVVSPLHF. The CDR3 coding sequence is TGTGCCAGCAGCCAAGATCCGAGGAGGGTAGTTTCACCCCTCCACTTT.

The genes are TRBV6-5 and TRBJ2-7; the D is unclear. CDR3 length: 15 residues. V lost 2 bases to trimming and J lost 2 bases, with 13 bases between them. Germline CDR1 and CDR2: MNHEY and SVGAGI. CDR3 sequence: CASSYTPEETYEQYF. The CDR3 nucleotides read TGTGCCAGCAGTTACACCCCTGAAGAAACCTACGAGCAGTACTTC.

This clonotype was found a few times. The chain joins TRBV24-1 to TRBJ2-7; no clear D gene. V was trimmed by 0 bases and J by 5 bases, leaving 1 base between them. Germline V gene data show CDR1 as KGHDR and CDR2 as SFDVKD. The CDR3 is 11 amino acids. The CDR3 here is CATSDLDEQYF. CDR3 coding DNA: TGTGCCACCAGTGATTTGGACGAGCAGTACTTC.

The V and J genes are TRBV9 and TRBJ1-3; tentatively, D is TRBD1 (5 bases). V was pared by 2 bases and J by 0 bases, with 15 bases between. In germline, CDR1 is SGDLS, CDR2 YYNGEE. CDR3 length equals 17 residues. In nucleotides, the CDR3 is TGTGCCAGCAGCGTGACACGGGACGGAATCTCTGGAAACACCATATATTTT. The encoded protein is CASSVTRDGISGNTIYF.

This clonotype occurred a few times. The chain is built from TRBV12-3 or TRBV12-4 and TRBJ2-1; TRBD2 aligns across 12 bases. Trimming took 5 bases from V and 15 from J; bases not matched to a gene: 8. The CDR3 covers 13 residues. The CDR3, as DNA: TGTGCCAGCAGTACGAGACTAGCGGGGGACCTGTTCTTC. It specifies CASSTRLAGDLFF.

This clonotype was seen ten or more times. The chain couples TRBV12-3 or TRBV12-4 to TRBJ2-3; 10 nucleotides match TRBD2. J gave up 7 bases and V 6 bases, and 10 bases lay outside the gene matches. This CDR3 has 15 amino acids. CDR3 protein: CASRYLAGEMYTQYF. As DNA, the CDR3 is TGTGCCAGCAGGTACCTAGCGGGAGAGATGTATACGCAGTATTTT.

This clonotype has just a few counts. V gene TRBV7-2 combines with J gene TRBJ2-1, with a weak D call TRBD1 (5 bases). V lost 6 bases and J lost 6, with 12 bases in between. Germline CDR1 and CDR2: SGHTA and FQGNSA. The CDR3 consists of 13 residues. The CDR3 coding sequence is TGTGCCAGCAGACGAGTTGGGGCCAATGAGCAGTTCTTC. Its protein is CASRRVGANEQFF. Together with reference TRBV7-2 and TRBJ2-1, the CDR3 gives the full variable domain: GAGVSQSPSNKVTEKGKDVELRCDPISGHTALYWYRQSLGQGLEFLIYFQGNSAPDKSGLPSDRFSAERTGGSVSTLTIQRTQQEDSAVYLCASRRVGANEQFFGPGTRLTVL.

This clonotype was seen just once. The DNA for the CDR3 is TGTGCCAGCCGTTCCCACTACACCGGGGAGCTGTTTTTT. Its translation: CASRSHYTGELFF. The chain couples TRBV28 to TRBJ2-2; D remains ambiguous. Germline values: CDR1 MDHEN, CDR2 SYDVKM. The length of the CDR3 is 13 residues. V lost 8 bases to trimming and J lost 3 bases, with 10 bases between them.

This clonotype was observed at least ten times. The chain links TRBV12-3 or TRBV12-4 to TRBJ2-7; D might be TRBD1 (6 bases). CDR3 length equals 12 residues. Trimming stripped 5 bases from V and 2 bases from J, with 7 bases between. CDR3 DNA: TGTGCCAGCAGTGACAGGCCCTACGAGCAGTACTTC. This encodes CASSDRPYEQYF.

In this sample, this clonotype turned up a few times. For the CDR3, the DNA is TGTGCCAGCAGTTTATCCACCCAGGGCCCTGAGCAGTTCTTC. Translation gives CASSLSTQGPEQFF. The rearrangement joins TRBV28 to TRBJ2-1, with D perhaps matching TRBD1 (5 bases). This CDR3 spans 14 amino acids. Between the trimmed V and J ends, which lost 1 base and 9 bases, there was a span of 13 bases. Per the germline V gene, CDR1 is MDHEN and CDR2 is SYDVKM.

CDR3 loop: CSARLLFVGIGETQYF. As DNA, the CDR3 is TGCAGTGCTAGGCTATTGTTCGTCGGGATAGGGGAGACCCAGTACTTC. The chain recombines TRBV20-1 with TRBJ2-5; the D gene is possibly TRBD2 (5 bases). Looked up from germline, CDR1 is DFQATT and CDR2 is SNEGSKA (reference sequence). Trimming shortened V by 3 bases and J by 5 bases, and 22 bases separated the two germline ends. The CDR3 is 16 amino acids.

This clonotype was seen only a few times. The CDR3 sequence is CASSTGEGFAHIQYF. CDR3 nucleotides: TGCGCCAGCAGCACTGGCGAAGGGTTTGCGCACATTCAGTACTTC. The V and J genes are TRBV5-1 and TRBJ2-4, with unresolved D. Trimming left V 4 bases short and J 8 bases short, with 19 bases between. The CDR3 sequence is 15 residues long. CDR1 is SGHRS, CDR2 YFSETQ, per germline.

This clonotype was recorded many times. This chain uses TRBV6-5 with TRBJ2-1, with D hard to call. Trimming cost V 0 bases and J 0 bases, with 6 bases left between them. Per the germline V gene, CDR1 is MNHEY and CDR2 is SVGAGI. CDR3 length: 15 residues. CDR3 sequence reads: CASSYSQSSYNEQFF. DNA of the CDR3: TGTGCCAGCAGTTACTCGCAGAGCTCCTACAATGAGCAGTTCTTC.

This clonotype has only a few counts. This rearrangement joins TRBV18 to TRBJ2-7; 10 nucleotides line up with TRBD2. The CDR3 runs 16 residues. In germline, CDR1 is KGHSH, CDR2 LQKENI. V lost 3 bases and J lost 0; bases outside the gene matches: 5. CDR3 sequence: CASSPTSGALSYEQYF. The CDR3 DNA reads TGTGCCAGCTCACCTACTAGCGGGGCCCTCTCCTACGAGCAGTACTTC.

The chain has TRBV4-1 and TRBJ1-1, with 8 bases fitting TRBD1. The CDR3 loop spans 18 amino acids. Germline V gene lookup returns CDR1 MGHRA and CDR2 YSYEKL. V was pared by 0 bases and J by 3 bases, with 12 bases of the junction left unmatched. The CDR3 reads CASSQDLMPGQGDTEAFF. The CDR3 DNA sequence: TGCGCCAGCAGCCAAGACTTGATGCCCGGACAGGGCGACACTGAAGCTTTCTTT.